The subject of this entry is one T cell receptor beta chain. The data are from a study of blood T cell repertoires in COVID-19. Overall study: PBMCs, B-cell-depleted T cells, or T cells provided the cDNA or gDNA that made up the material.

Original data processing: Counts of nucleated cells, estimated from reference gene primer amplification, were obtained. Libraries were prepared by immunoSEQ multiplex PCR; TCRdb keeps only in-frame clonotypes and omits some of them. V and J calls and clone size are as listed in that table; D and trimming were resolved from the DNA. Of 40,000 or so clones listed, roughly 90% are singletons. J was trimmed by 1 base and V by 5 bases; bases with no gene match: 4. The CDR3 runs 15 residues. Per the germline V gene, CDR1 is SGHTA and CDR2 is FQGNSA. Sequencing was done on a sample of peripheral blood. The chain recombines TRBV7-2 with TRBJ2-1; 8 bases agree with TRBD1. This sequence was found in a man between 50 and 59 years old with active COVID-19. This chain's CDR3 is CASSKQGVSYNEQFF. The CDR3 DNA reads TGTGCCAGCAGCAAACAGGGGGTATCCTACAATGAGCAGTTCTTC.